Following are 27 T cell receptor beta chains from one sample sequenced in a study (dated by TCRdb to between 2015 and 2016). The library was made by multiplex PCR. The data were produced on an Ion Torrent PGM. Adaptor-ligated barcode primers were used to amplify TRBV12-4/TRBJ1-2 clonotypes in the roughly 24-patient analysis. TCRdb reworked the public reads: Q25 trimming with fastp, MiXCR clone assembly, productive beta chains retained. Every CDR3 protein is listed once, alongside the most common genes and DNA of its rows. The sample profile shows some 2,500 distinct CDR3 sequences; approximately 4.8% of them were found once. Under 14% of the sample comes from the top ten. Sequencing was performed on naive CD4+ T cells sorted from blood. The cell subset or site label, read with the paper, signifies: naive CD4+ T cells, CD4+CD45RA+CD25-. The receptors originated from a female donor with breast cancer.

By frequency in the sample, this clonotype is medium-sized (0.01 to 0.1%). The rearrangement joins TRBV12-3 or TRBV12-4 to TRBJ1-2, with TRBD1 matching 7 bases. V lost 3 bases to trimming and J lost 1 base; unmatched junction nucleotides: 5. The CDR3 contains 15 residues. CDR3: CASSLTGTHNYGYTF. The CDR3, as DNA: TGTGCCAGCAGTTTGACAGGGACCCATAACTATGGCTACACCTTC.

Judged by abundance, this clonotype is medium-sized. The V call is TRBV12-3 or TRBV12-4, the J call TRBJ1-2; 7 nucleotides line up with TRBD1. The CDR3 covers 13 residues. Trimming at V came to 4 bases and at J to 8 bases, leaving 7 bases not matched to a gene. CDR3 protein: CASSSDRAAGYTF. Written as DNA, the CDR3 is TGTGCCAGCAGTTCTGACAGGGCGGCGGGCTACACCTTC.

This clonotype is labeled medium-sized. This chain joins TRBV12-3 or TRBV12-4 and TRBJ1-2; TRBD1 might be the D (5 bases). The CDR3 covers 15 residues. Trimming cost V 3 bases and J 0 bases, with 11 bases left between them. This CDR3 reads CASSLGRKANYGYTF. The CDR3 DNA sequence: TGTGCCAGCAGTTTGGGGCGGAAGGCTAACTATGGCTACACCTTC.

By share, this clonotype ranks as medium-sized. The CDR3 loop reads CASSPRGGYTF. CDR3 sequence (DNA): TGTGCCAGCAGTCCCAGGGGTGGCTACACCTTC. V and J are TRBV12-3 or TRBV12-4 and TRBJ1-2; a weak D match, TRBD1 (6 bases). The CDR3 has 11 amino acids. Trimming stripped 5 bases from V and 7 bases from J, with 8 bases between.

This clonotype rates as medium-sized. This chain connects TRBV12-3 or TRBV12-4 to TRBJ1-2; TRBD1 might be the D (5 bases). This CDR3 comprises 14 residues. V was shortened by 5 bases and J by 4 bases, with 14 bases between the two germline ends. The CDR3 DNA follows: TGTGCCAGCAGTCCTATGACAGCAAGCTATGGCTACACCTTC. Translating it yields CASSPMTASYGYTF.

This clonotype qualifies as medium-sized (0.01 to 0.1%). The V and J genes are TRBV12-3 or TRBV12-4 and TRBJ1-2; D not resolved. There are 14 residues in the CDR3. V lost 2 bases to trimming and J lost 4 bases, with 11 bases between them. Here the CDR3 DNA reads TGTGCCAGCAGTTTATACCGGGTTGGCTATGGCTACACCTTC. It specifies CASSLYRVGYGYTF.

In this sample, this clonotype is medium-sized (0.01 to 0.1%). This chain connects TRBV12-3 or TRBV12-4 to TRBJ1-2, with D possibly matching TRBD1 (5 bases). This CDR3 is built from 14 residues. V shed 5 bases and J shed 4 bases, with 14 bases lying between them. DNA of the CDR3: TGTGCCAGCAGTCTCTTAAGGGGAGGCTATGGCTACACCTTC. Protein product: CASSLLRGGYGYTF.

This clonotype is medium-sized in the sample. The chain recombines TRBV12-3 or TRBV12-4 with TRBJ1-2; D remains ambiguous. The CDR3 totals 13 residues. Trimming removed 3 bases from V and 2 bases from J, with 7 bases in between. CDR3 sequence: CASSFLGNYGYTF. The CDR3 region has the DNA TGTGCCAGCAGTTTCTTGGGGAACTATGGCTACACCTTC.

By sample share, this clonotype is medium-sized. CDR3 amino acids: CASSPGTGLNGYTF. The DNA of the CDR3 is TGTGCCAGCAGTCCAGGGACAGGGTTGAACGGCTACACCTTC. This rearrangement joins TRBV12-3 or TRBV12-4 to TRBJ1-2; 9 nucleotides line up with TRBD1. V gave up 5 bases and J gave up 8 bases; unmatched junction bases: 9. The CDR3 is made up of 14 amino acids.

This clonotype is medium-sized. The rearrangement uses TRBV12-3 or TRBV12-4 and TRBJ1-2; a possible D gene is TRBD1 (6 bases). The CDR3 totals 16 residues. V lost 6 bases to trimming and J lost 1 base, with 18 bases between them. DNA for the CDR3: TGTGCCAGCAGCCAGGCTCTTGACAGGCGTAACTATGGCTACACCTTC. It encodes CASSQALDRRNYGYTF.

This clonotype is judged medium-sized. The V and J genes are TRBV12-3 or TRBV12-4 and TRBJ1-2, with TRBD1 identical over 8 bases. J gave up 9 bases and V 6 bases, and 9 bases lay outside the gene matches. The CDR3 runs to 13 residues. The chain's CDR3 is CASSLGQVWSYTF. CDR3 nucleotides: TGTGCCAGCAGCCTGGGACAGGTGTGGAGCTACACCTTC.

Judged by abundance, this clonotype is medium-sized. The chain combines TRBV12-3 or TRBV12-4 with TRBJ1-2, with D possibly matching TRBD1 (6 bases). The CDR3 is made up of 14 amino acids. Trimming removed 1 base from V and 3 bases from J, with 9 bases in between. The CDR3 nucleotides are TGTGCCAGCAGTTTAGACAGGGCCTACTATGGCTACACCTTC. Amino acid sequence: CASSLDRAYYGYTF.

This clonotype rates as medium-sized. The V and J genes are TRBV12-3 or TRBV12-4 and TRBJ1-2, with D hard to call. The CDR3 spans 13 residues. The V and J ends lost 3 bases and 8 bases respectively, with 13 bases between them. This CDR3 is CASSFGEVSGYTF. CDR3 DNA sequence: TGTGCCAGCAGTTTTGGGGAAGTCAGCGGCTACACCTTC.

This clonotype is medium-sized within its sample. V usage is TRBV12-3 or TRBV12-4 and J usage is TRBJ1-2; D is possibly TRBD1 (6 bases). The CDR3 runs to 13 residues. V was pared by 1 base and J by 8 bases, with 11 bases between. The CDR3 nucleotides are TGTGCCAGCAGTTTAGAGGCAGGGGAGGGCTACACCTTC. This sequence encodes CASSLEAGEGYTF.

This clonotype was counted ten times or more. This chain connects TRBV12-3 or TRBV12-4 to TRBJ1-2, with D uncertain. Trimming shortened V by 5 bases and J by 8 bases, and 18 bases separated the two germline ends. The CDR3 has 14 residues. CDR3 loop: CASSPTGLGGGYTF. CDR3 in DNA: TGTGCCAGCAGTCCTACCGGCCTCGGAGGCGGCTACACCTTC.

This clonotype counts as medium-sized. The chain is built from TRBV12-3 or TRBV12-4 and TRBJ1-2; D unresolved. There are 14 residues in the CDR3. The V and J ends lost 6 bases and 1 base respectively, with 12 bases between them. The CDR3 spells CASSMPKYNYGYTF. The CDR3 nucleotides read TGTGCCAGCAGCATGCCGAAGTATAACTATGGCTACACCTTC.

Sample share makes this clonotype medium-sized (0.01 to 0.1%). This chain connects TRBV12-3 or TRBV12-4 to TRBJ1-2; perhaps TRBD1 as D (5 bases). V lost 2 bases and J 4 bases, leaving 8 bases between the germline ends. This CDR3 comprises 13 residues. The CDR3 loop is CASSLQGSYGYTF. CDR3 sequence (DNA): TGTGCCAGCAGTTTACAGGGAAGCTATGGCTACACCTTC.

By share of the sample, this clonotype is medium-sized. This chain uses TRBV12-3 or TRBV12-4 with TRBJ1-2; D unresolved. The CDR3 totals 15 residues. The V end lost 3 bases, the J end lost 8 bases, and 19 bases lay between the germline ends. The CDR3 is CASSFSPSPYSGYTF. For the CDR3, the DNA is TGTGCCAGCAGTTTCTCTCCTTCACCTTACTCGGGCTACACCTTC.

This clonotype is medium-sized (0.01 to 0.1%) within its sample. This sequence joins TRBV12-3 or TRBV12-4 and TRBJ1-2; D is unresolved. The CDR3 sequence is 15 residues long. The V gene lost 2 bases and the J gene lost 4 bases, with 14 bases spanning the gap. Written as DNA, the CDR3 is TGTGCCAGCAGTTTAATGGCACTTAGAGGCTATGGCTACACCTTC. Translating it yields CASSLMALRGYGYTF.

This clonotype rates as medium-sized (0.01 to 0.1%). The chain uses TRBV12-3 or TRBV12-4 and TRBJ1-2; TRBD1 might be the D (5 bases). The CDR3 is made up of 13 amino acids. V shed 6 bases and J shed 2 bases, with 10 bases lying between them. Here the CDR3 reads CASRPDSNYGYTF. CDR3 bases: TGTGCCAGCAGGCCAGACAGCAACTATGGCTACACCTTC.

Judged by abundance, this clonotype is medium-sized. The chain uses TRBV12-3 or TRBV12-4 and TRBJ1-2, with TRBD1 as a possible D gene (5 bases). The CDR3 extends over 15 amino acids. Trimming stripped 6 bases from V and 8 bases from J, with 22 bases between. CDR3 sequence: CASSQFTLEGPGYTF. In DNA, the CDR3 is TGTGCCAGCAGCCAGTTTACACTAGAGGGACCAGGCTACACCTTC.

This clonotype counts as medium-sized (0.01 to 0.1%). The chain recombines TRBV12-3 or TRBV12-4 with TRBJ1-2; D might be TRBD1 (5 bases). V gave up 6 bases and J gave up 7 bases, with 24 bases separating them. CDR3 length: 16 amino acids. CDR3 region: CASRPTGAEYLGGYTF. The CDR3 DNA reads TGTGCCAGCAGGCCAACCGGGGCCGAGTACCTAGGTGGCTACACCTTC.

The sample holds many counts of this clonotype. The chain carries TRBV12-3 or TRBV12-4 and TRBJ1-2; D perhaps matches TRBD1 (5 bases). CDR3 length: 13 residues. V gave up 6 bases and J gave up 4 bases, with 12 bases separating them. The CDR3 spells CASSRQRVYGYTF. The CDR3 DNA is TGTGCCAGCAGCCGACAGCGGGTCTATGGCTACACCTTC.

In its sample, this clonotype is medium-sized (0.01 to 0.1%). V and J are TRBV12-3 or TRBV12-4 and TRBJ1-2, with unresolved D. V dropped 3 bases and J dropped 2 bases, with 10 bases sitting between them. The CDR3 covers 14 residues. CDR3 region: CASSFTLGNYGYTF. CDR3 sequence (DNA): TGTGCCAGCAGTTTCACCCTCGGGAACTATGGCTACACCTTC.

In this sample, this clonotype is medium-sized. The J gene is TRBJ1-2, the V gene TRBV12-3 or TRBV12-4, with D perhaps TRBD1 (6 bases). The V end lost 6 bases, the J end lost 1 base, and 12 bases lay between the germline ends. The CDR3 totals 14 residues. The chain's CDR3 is CASRLRGNNYGYTF. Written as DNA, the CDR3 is TGTGCCAGCAGGCTCAGGGGCAATAACTATGGCTACACCTTC.

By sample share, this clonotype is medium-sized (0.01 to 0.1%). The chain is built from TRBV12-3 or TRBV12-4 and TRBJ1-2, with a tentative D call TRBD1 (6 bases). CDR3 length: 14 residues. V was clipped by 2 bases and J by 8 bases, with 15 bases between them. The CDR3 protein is CASSLKDSGSGYTF. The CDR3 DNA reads TGTGCCAGCAGTTTAAAGGACAGCGGATCAGGCTACACCTTC.

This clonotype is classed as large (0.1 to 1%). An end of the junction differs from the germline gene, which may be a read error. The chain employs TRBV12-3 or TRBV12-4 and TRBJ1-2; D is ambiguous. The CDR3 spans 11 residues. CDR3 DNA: TGTGCCAGCAGGTTAGCTTATGGCTACACCTTC. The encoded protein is CASRLAYGYTF.